These 30 T cell receptor beta chains were all obtained from the same sample, sequenced in a study of PD-1 blockade in classical Hodgkin lymphoma (dated by TCRdb to the early 2020s). Library generation was performed with the immunoSEQ multiplex PCR assay. This is the immuneACCESS table as TCRdb keeps it, with only in-frame sequences that have V and J called. A part of the clones is gone; compared with another copy, unresolved V genes explain less than half, and the rest is unexplained. In all, the sample holds 25,000 to 30,000 clones, and more than 85% of those were seen once. Roughly 3.8% of the sample comes from the top ten. This specimen's time point label, per the study, means: newly diagnosed, previously untreated cHL patient sample. Material for sequencing was peripheral blood mononuclear cells (PBMCs). Receptors originate from a human donor with classical Hodgkin lymphoma.

In DNA form, the CDR3 reads TGTGCCAGCTCACCATCAGGGGGCGTGGGCAATCAGCCCCAGCATTTT. It yields the protein CASSPSGGVGNQPQHF. This chain connects TRBV18 to TRBJ1-5, with 8 bases identical to TRBD1. The CDR3 consists of 16 residues. J lost 2 bases, V lost 2 bases, and 5 bases had no gene match. CDR1 and CDR2 (germline): KGHSH, LQKENI.

The chain recombines TRBV18 with TRBJ1-1, with D perhaps matching TRBD1 (5 bases). This CDR3 region has 15 residues. The germline V gene encodes CDR1 KGHSH and CDR2 LQKENI. Deletions cut 3 bases from V and 1 base from J, with 12 bases between. The CDR3 loop reads CASSPSDGTNTEAFF. CDR3 nucleotides: TGTGCCAGCTCACCGTCAGATGGGACGAACACTGAAGCTTTCTTT.

This CDR3 reads CASSQVGGIFEQYF. The CDR3 DNA reads as TGTGCCAGTAGTCAGGTCGGTGGAATTTTCGAGCAGTACTTC. This chain links TRBV19 with TRBJ2-7; no firm D call. V was clipped by 5 bases and J by 6 bases, with 17 bases between them. This CDR3 has 14 amino acids. The germline CDR1 and CDR2 sequences are LNHDA and SQIVND (reference sequence).

The gene calls are TRBV5-4 and TRBJ2-2, with 7 bases fitting TRBD2. Per the germline V gene, CDR1 is SGHNT and CDR2 is YYREEE (reference sequence). The CDR3 length is 17 residues. Unmatched junction bases numbered 5, after V lost 0 bases and J lost 0 bases. DNA for the CDR3: TGTGCCAGCAGCTTGGGTCTAGCGGTCGCGAACACCGGGGAGCTGTTTTTT. Translated: CASSLGLAVANTGELFF. The full variable domain, with the rest looked up from reference TRBV5-4 and TRBJ2-2, is ETGVTQSPTHLIKTRGQQVTLRCSSQSGHNTVSWYQQALGQGPQFIFQYYREEENGRGNFPPRFSGLQFPNYSSELNVNALELDDSALYLCASSLGLAVANTGELFFGEGSRLTVL.

The chain couples TRBV5-1 to TRBJ1-1; a weak D match, TRBD1 (5 bases). V was cut by 4 bases and J by 4 bases, with 14 bases left in between. In germline, CDR1 is SGHRS, CDR2 YFSETQ. The CDR3 has 14 residues. The CDR3 protein is CASSKTSGGTEAFF. The CDR3 nucleotides read TGCGCCAGCAGCAAGACATCGGGGGGCACTGAAGCTTTCTTT.

This clone was detected once. V and J are TRBV6-6 and TRBJ2-3; 8 nucleotides line up with TRBD2. This CDR3 region has 15 residues. Germline values: CDR1 MNHNY, CDR2 SVGAGI (reference sequence). J lost 2 bases, V lost 2 bases, and 3 bases had no gene match. The CDR3 coding sequence is TGTGCCAGCAGTTACACGCGGGGGGTCACAGATACGCAGTATTTT. The encoded protein is CASSYTRGVTDTQYF.

This clone showed up just once. The chain recombines TRBV7-2 with TRBJ2-1, with 8 bases fitting TRBD2. V shed 5 bases, J shed 2 bases, and the junction held 5 bases outside the gene matches. This CDR3 has 15 residues. From germline, CDR1 is SGHTA and CDR2 FQGNSA. CDR3 protein: CASSGAGGPYNEQFF. The DNA for the CDR3 is TGTGCCAGCAGCGGTGCGGGAGGACCCTACAATGAGCAGTTCTTC.

A single count supports this clone. This chain connects TRBV11-3 to TRBJ2-3; D uncertain. V was trimmed by 1 base and J by 2 bases, leaving 4 bases between them. Germline-derived CDR1 and CDR2 are SGHNT and YENEEA. This CDR3 is 13 amino acids long. CDR3 residues: CASSLGVTDTQYF. For the CDR3, the DNA is TGTGCCAGCAGCTTAGGTGTCACAGATACGCAGTATTTT.

CDR3 DNA: TGTGCCAGCAGCGCGACGGGGGCTCCGCACATTCAGTACTTC. Amino acids: CASSATGAPHIQYF. The rearrangement uses TRBV16 and TRBJ2-4; D is possibly TRBD1 or TRBD2 (6 bases each). This CDR3 comprises 14 residues. CDR1 is KGHSY and CDR2 is FQNENV in the germline V gene. V dropped 5 bases and J dropped 8 bases, with 16 bases sitting between them.

This chain joins TRBV9 and TRBJ2-7; TRBD2 matches 8 bases. The V gene end was trimmed by 3 bases and the J gene end by 3 bases; junction bases not matched to a gene: 11. CDR3 length: 16 residues. The germline CDR1 and CDR2 sequences are SGDLS and YYNGEE. The chain's CDR3 is CASSGRLATALYEQYF. CDR3 sequence (DNA): TGTGCCAGCAGCGGCCGACTAGCGACGGCCCTCTACGAGCAGTACTTC.

The V gene is TRBV7-2, the J gene TRBJ2-3; D is ambiguous. This CDR3 has 13 amino acids. The V gene's germline CDR1 is SGHTA and CDR2 FQGNSA. V lost 2 bases, J lost 2 bases, and 5 bases lay in between. The CDR3: CASSLYNTDTQYF. CDR3 coding DNA: TGTGCCAGCAGCTTATATAACACAGATACGCAGTATTTT.

This sequence joins TRBV19 and TRBJ2-1, with 12 bases identical to TRBD2. The CDR3 covers 15 residues. Trimming took 7 bases from V and 2 from J; bases not matched to a gene: 3. The germline CDR1 and CDR2 sequences are LNHDA and SQIVND (reference sequence). Here the CDR3 DNA reads TGTGCCAGTACCCCTAGCGGGAGGGCCTACAATGAGCAGTTCTTC. Its protein product is CASTPSGRAYNEQFF.

The chain couples TRBV5-4 to TRBJ1-1, with 12 bases identical to TRBD1. With V trimmed by 0 bases and J by 7 bases, 7 bases remained unmatched. Per germline, CDR1 SGHNT and CDR2 YYREEE (reference sequence). The length of the CDR3 is 16 residues. The CDR3 nucleotides are TGTGCCAGCAGCTTGGGAGGGACAGGGGGCGAGGTTGAAGCTTTCTTT. Encoded protein: CASSLGGTGGEVEAFF.

V and J are TRBV11-2 and TRBJ1-4; tentatively, D is TRBD1 (5 bases). The CDR3 consists of 16 residues. The germline V gene encodes CDR1 SGHAT and CDR2 FQNNGV. V lost 3 bases to trimming and J lost 0 bases, with 11 bases between them. The CDR3 bases are TGTGCCAGCAGCTTCAGGACATTCGCAACTAATGAAAAACTGTTTTTT. It codes for CASSFRTFATNEKLFF.

This clone has just one count. This sequence joins TRBV11-2 and TRBJ2-7; 8 positions agree with TRBD1. Losses at the gene ends were 5 bases for V and 6 bases for J; bases not matched to a gene: 9. The germline CDR1 and CDR2 sequences are SGHAT and FQNNGV. This CDR3 contains 14 residues. CDR3 coding DNA: TGTGCCAGCAGCCCAGGACAGGGCCCCTCCGAGCAGTACTTC. This gives the protein CASSPGQGPSEQYF.

A single count supports this clone. This chain uses TRBV27 with TRBJ2-4; D may be TRBD1 (6 bases). V lost 0 bases to trimming and J lost 3 bases, with 12 bases between them. There are 16 residues in the CDR3. Germline V gene data show CDR1 as MNHEY and CDR2 as SMNVEV (reference sequence). CDR3 DNA sequence: TGTGCCAGCAGTTTATCAGGGGGTGTGGGCAAAAACATTCAGTACTTC. It codes for CASSLSGGVGKNIQYF.

This rearrangement joins TRBV6-1 to TRBJ1-6, with 12 bases that match TRBD1. Per the germline V gene, CDR1 is MNHNS and CDR2 is SASEGT. The CDR3 sequence is 13 residues long. V was clipped by 10 bases and J by 10 bases; unmatched bases: 5. CDR3 bases: TGTGCCACCGGGACAGGGGGCTCCTCACCCCTCCACTTT. Amino acid sequence: CATGTGGSSPLHF.

The DNA for the CDR3 is TGTGCCAGCAGCTTGGGCCAGGGGAATGAAAAACTGTTTTTT. Translated, it gives CASSLGQGNEKLFF. The chain uses TRBV7-6 and TRBJ1-4; D may be TRBD1 (6 bases). The CDR3 spans 14 residues. The V gene's germline CDR1 is SGHVS and CDR2 FNYEAQ. V was cut by 3 bases and J by 5 bases, with 10 bases left in between.

This rearrangement joins TRBV5-1 to TRBJ1-3; maybe TRBD1 (6 bases). The V end was cut by 4 bases, the J end by 2 bases, with 10 bases between. This CDR3 region has 14 residues. Germline V CDR1 and CDR2: SGHRS, YFSETQ. Written as DNA, the CDR3 is TGCGCCAGCAGCGATCACAGGGCTGGAAACACCATATATTTT. It specifies CASSDHRAGNTIYF.

V usage is TRBV28 and J usage is TRBJ1-1; no clear D. Trimming pared 5 bases from V and 11 bases from J, leaving 15 bases between. The germline CDR1 and CDR2 sequences are MDHEN and SYDVKM. The CDR3 loop spans 12 amino acids. For the CDR3, the DNA is TGTGCCAGCAGTATTCCGGCCCTGTCTGCTTTCTTT. It encodes CASSIPALSAFF.

The V gene is TRBV4-3, the J gene TRBJ2-3; D is unclear. CDR3 length: 15 amino acids. CDR1 LGHNA and CDR2 YSLEER come from the germline V gene. V lost 0 bases to trimming and J lost 3 bases, with 10 bases between them. DNA of the CDR3: TGCGCCAGCAGCCAAGATTTCGGTGGAACAGATACGCAGTATTTT. This sequence encodes CASSQDFGGTDTQYF.

The chain is built from TRBV19 and TRBJ2-1; 8 nucleotides match TRBD1. The germline V gene encodes CDR1 LNHDA and CDR2 SQIVND (reference sequence). V was clipped by 9 bases and J by 2 bases; unmatched bases: 15. The CDR3 is made up of 17 amino acids. Written as DNA, the CDR3 is TGTGCCAGCCTGGGGGGTGACAGGGGCCCCCCCTACAATGAGCAGTTCTTC. The encoded protein is CASLGGDRGPPYNEQFF.

This chain uses TRBV7-2 with TRBJ2-5; perhaps TRBD2 as D (6 bases). V gave up 0 bases and J gave up 1 base, with 9 bases separating them. The CDR3 loop spans 15 amino acids. CDR1 is SGHTA, CDR2 FQGNSA, per germline. CDR3 DNA sequence: TGTGCCAGCAGCTTAGCTCCCGGGAGCCAAGAGACCCAGTACTTC. It codes for CASSLAPGSQETQYF.

The chain couples TRBV4-3 to TRBJ1-1, with TRBD1 identical over 8 bases. The CDR3 runs to 14 residues. V was clipped by 4 bases and J by 1 base; unmatched bases: 2. Germline V gives CDR1 LGHNA, CDR2 YSLEER. CDR3: CASSRGTGNTEAFF. CDR3 in DNA: TGCGCCAGCAGCCGCGGGACAGGGAACACTGAAGCTTTCTTT.

The V call is TRBV9, the J call TRBJ2-3; D gene uncertain. The CDR3 runs 12 residues. Per germline, CDR1 SGDLS and CDR2 YYNGEE. Trimming took off 3 bases at V and 6 bases at J, with 8 bases between the two ends. The CDR3 here is CASSGRVDTQYF. CDR3 bases: TGTGCCAGCAGCGGCCGAGTGGATACGCAGTATTTT.

This chain connects TRBV5-1 to TRBJ2-7, with 13 bases lining up with TRBD2. Looked up from germline, CDR1 is SGHRS and CDR2 is YFSETQ. V lost 4 bases to trimming and J lost 4 bases; unmatched junction nucleotides: 2. The CDR3 runs to 14 residues. CDR3: CASSGGLAGYEQYF. As DNA, the CDR3 is TGCGCCAGCAGCGGGGGACTAGCGGGATACGAGCAGTACTTC.

The CDR3 nucleotides read TGTGCCATCAGTAACTCCCCGGGACAGGGTTCAAGCCAAGAGACCCAGTACTTC. This codes for CAISNSPGQGSSQETQYF. The chain links TRBV10-3 to TRBJ2-5, with TRBD1 identical over 9 bases. Germline CDR1 reads ENHRY; CDR2 reads SYGVKD. The CDR3 has 18 amino acids. The trim removed 5 bases at V and 1 base at J, leaving 14 bases unmatched.

CDR3 protein: CASSPLSAGFSGNTIYF. The CDR3 DNA reads as TGTGCCAGCTCACCATTATCCGCAGGCTTCTCTGGAAACACCATATATTTT. The chain is built from TRBV18 and TRBJ1-3; no firm D call. Trimming removed 2 bases from V and 0 bases from J, with 14 bases in between. The CDR3 is made up of 17 amino acids. Germline assignment: CDR1 KGHSH and CDR2 LQKENI.

Judged by abundance, this clone is medium-sized. V and J are TRBV28 and TRBJ1-3, with D unclear. Trimming stripped 7 bases from V and 0 bases from J, with 10 bases between. Germline CDR1 MDHEN, CDR2 SYDVKM. The CDR3 runs to 14 residues. CDR3 protein: CASTPLDSGNTIYF. In DNA form, the CDR3 reads TGTGCCAGCACCCCCTTGGACTCTGGAAACACCATATATTTT.

The genes are TRBV7-2 and TRBJ2-7; 11 bases match TRBD2. V lost 4 bases and J lost 2; bases outside the gene matches: 10. The CDR3 runs 17 residues. CDR1 and CDR2 from the germline V gene are SGHTA and FQGNSA. Here the CDR3 DNA reads TGTGCCAGCAGCTCCGGTGGGACTAGCGGAGCAACCTACGAGCAGTACTTC. As protein: CASSSGGTSGATYEQYF.